This T cell receptor beta chain was found in a study of T-cell reconstitution after alpha-beta-depleted transplantation in children. This CDR3 comprises 13 residues. From germline, CDR1 is MGHRA and CDR2 YSYEKL. With V trimmed by 5 bases and J by 4 bases, 3 bases remained unmatched. This sample's TCRbeta library carried unique molecular identifier barcodes. TCRdb used MiXCR to reprocess the PCR reads, holding one entry per CDR3 protein. The table has more than 450,000 distinct CDR3 sequences, 18% seen once. This receptor was identified in a human donor who donated a stem cell graft to a child with acute lymphoblastic leukemia. The material was PBMCs from the stem cell graft donor, obtained from the stem cell graft. The chain is built from TRBV4-1 and TRBJ1-1; 8 bases are shared with TRBD1. The CDR3 loop reads CASSWTGTTEAFF. In DNA form, the CDR3 reads TGCGCCAGCAGCTGGACAGGGACCACTGAAGCTTTCTTT.